This TCR beta chain derives from a study of T cell responses to AZD1222 COVID-19 vaccine. Overall study results and limits: It should be noted that donors were predominantly white British and more often female, and clonal diversity was possibly underestimated.

Concerning this clone itself: What it binds is unknown. Other nucleotide sequences in the sample specify the same CDR3.

Sequencing was performed with immunoSEQ multiplex PCR; in TCRdb, only in-frame clones are kept and a portion is missing. The repertoire holds around 200,000 clones, with about 93% as singletons. This CDR3 spans 14 amino acids. Per the germline V gene, CDR1 is SGHTA and CDR2 is FQGNSA. V dropped 1 base and J dropped 1 base, with 7 bases sitting between them. The material sequenced was peripheral blood, taken 28 days after the second dose of the MenACWY control vaccine. This sequence originates from an adult who received the MenACWY meningococcal vaccine as a control. The rearrangement joins TRBV7-2 to TRBJ1-1, with D perhaps TRBD1 (6 bases). CDR3 in DNA: TGTGCCAGCAGCTTAGGCAGGGGGAACACTGAAGCTTTCTTT. It codes for CASSLGRGNTEAFF.